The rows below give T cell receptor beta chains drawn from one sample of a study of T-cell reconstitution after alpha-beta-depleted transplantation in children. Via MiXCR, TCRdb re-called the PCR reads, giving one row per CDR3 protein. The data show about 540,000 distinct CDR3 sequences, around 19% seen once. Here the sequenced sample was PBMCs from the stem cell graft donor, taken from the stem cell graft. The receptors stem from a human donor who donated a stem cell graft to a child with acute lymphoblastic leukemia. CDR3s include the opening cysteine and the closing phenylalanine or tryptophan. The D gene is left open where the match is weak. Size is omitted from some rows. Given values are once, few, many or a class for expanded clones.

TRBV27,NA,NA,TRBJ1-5,CASSLLSGHQPQHF,TGTGCCAGCAGTTTACTGTCAGGGCATCAGCCCCAGCATTTT
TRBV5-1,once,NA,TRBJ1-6,CASAVGEAYNSPLHF,TGCGCCAGCGCTGTGGGGGAGGCCTATAATTCACCCCTCCACTTT
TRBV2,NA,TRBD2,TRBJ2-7,CASSEGRLAGSYEQYF,TGTGCCAGCAGTGAAGGAAGGCTAGCGGGTTCCTACGAGCAGTACTTC
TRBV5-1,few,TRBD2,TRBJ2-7,CASSLEWAGDLSEQYF,TGCGCCAGCAGCTTGGAATGGGCGGGAGACCTTTCCGAGCAGTACTTC
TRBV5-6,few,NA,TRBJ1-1,CASSLMSRPNTEAFF,TGTGCCAGCAGCTTGATGTCCAGGCCGAACACTGAAGCTTTCTTT
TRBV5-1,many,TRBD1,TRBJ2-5,CASSRDSQETQYF,TGTGCCAGCAGTCGGGACAGCCAAGAGACCCAGTACTTC
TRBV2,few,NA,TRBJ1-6,CASSKGPSSYNSPLHF,TGTGCCAGCAGTAAAGGACCGAGCTCCTATAATTCACCCCTCCACTTT
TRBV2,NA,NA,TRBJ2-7,CASSESGGRNYEQYF,TGTGCCAGCAGTGAATCCGGGGGGCGTAATTACGAGCAGTACTTC
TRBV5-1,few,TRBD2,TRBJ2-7,CASSFTAGDSYEQYF,TGCGCCAGCAGCTTCACAGCGGGGGACTCCTACGAGCAGTACTTC
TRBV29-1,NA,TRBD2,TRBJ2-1,CSVEKRWSGTYNEQFF,TGCAGCGTTGAAAAGCGGTGGAGCGGGACCTACAATGAGCAGTTCTTC
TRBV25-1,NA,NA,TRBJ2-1,CASSDATSYNEQFF,TGTGCCAGCAGTGACGCGACGAGCTACAATGAGCAGTTCTTC
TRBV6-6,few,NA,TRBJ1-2,CASSRDNNYGYTF,TGTGCCAGCAGCCGGGACAATAACTATGGCTACACCTTC
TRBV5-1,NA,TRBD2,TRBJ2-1,CASSFAWASGSTVDEQFF,TGCGCCAGCAGCTTTGCCTGGGCCAGCGGGAGTACTGTGGATGAGCAGTTCTTC
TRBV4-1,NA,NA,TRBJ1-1,CASRIPSSTEAFF,TGCGCCAGCAGGATTCCATCAAGCACTGAAGCTTTCTTT
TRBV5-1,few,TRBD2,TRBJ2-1,CASSVVAGSFPYNEQFF,TGCGCCAGCAGCGTGGTAGCGGGTAGTTTCCCCTACAATGAGCAGTTCTTC
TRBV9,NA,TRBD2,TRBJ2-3,CASSVPRGRGRGVTDTQYF,TGTGCCAGCAGCGTCCCCCGGGGGCGCGGGAGGGGCGTGACAGATACGCAGTATTTT
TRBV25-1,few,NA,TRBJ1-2,CASSTPEKANYGYTF,TGTGCCAGCAGTACCCCGGAGAAAGCTAACTATGGCTACACCTTC
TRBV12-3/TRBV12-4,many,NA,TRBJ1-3,CASSFGGNTIYF,TGTGCCAGCAGTTTCGGGGGAAACACCATATATTTT
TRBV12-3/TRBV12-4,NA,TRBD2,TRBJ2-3,CASTLSGRGTDTQYF,TGTGCCAGCACCTTGAGCGGGAGGGGAACAGATACGCAGTATTTT
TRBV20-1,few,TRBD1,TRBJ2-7,CSAREQGVYEQYF,TGCAGTGCTAGAGAGCAGGGGGTATACGAGCAGTACTTC
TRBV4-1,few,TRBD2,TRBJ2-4,CASSQEPGGAKNIQYF,TGCGCCAGCAGCCAAGAGCCGGGGGGAGCCAAAAACATTCAGTACTTC
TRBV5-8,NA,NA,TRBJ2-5,CASSFRGHRVREETQYF,TGTGCCAGCAGCTTTAGAGGGCACAGGGTTCGGGAAGAGACCCAGTACTTC
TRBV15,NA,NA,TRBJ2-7,CATSRDSSYEQYF,TGTGCCACCAGCAGAGATAGCTCCTACGAGCAGTACTTC
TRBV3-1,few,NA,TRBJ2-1,CASSHHTSGVANEQFF,TGTGCCAGCAGCCACCATACCTCAGGGGTGGCGAATGAGCAGTTCTTC
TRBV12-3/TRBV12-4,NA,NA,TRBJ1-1,CASRGPAGFTEAFF,TGTGCCAGCAGAGGACCCGCGGGATTCACTGAAGCTTTCTTT
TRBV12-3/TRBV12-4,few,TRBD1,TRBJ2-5,CASCYRGLGQETQYF,TGTGCCAGCTGTTACAGGGGATTGGGCCAAGAGACCCAGTACTTC
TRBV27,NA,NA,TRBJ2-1,CASSALLPLLGYNEQFF,TGTGCCAGCAGTGCCCTCCTTCCACTCCTTGGGTACAATGAGCAGTTCTTC
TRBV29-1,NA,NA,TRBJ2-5,CSVAQSTTRREETQYF,TGCAGCGTTGCGCAGTCGACCACCAGGAGGGAAGAGACCCAGTACTTC